One sample yielded the 16 T cell receptor beta chains listed below, sequenced in a study of T cell responses to AZD1222 COVID-19 vaccine. The method was immunoSEQ multiplex PCR; TCRdb's version includes in-frame clones alone and lacks a portion of them. The table lists tens of thousands of clones, roughly 90% of them singletons, with around 45% in the top ten. The material sequenced was peripheral blood, taken on day 0 of AZD1222 vaccination. These receptors all stem from an adult in good health.

V gene TRBV6-2 or TRBV6-3 combines with J gene TRBJ1-5; 7 bases match TRBD1. The trim removed 6 bases at V and 8 bases at J, leaving 13 bases unmatched. CDR1 MNHEY and CDR2 SVGEGT come from the germline V gene. The CDR3 is made up of 15 amino acids. The CDR3 DNA sequence: TGTGCCAGCAGCCCGCTGCCTGACAGGGCTAAGCCCCAGCATTTT. Translating it yields CASSPLPDRAKPQHF.

J is TRBJ1-5 and V is TRBV3-1 (or the pseudogene TRBV3-2); no firm D call. The CDR3 is 14 amino acids. Between the trimmed V and J ends, which lost 0 bases and 6 bases, there was a span of 9 bases. Per germline, CDR1 LGHDT and CDR2 YNNKEL (reference sequence). The CDR3 loop reads CASSQDNSRQPQHF. CDR3 coding DNA: TGTGCCAGCAGCCAAGATAACAGTCGTCAGCCCCAGCATTTT.

This clone is a singleton in its sample. The chain recombines TRBV11-2 with TRBJ2-3; 8 nucleotides line up with TRBD2. This CDR3 has 16 amino acids. The ends lost 5 bases at V and 1 base at J; junction bases unmatched: 8. Germline V gives CDR1 SGHAT, CDR2 FQNNGV. The CDR3 DNA is TGTGCCAGCAGCCGTAGCGGGATGGGTGGCACAGATACGCAGTATTTT. This translates into CASSRSGMGGTDTQYF.

This clone was found once. The CDR3 DNA sequence: TGTGCCAGCAACGACCAAGTAGGTCTAAGAGGCTACACCTTC. It is translated as CASNDQVGLRGYTF. This rearrangement joins TRBV6-6 to TRBJ1-2; D call uncertain. The CDR3 runs 14 residues. Germline CDR1 MNHNY, CDR2 SVGAGI (reference sequence). Trimming took 7 bases from V and 8 from J, leaving 20 bases between them.

Only one count was recorded for this clone. The V and J genes are TRBV28 and TRBJ1-3; no clear D gene. From germline, CDR1 is MDHEN and CDR2 SYDVKM. This CDR3 comprises 14 residues. V was pared by 6 bases and J by 4 bases, with 13 bases between. CDR3 bases: TGTGCCAGCAGCCGCTATGGTGACGGAAACACCATATATTTT. It specifies CASSRYGDGNTIYF.

The chain is built from TRBV19 and TRBJ2-1; 9 positions match TRBD2. J was trimmed by 5 bases and V by 4 bases; bases with no gene match: 6. The germline V gene encodes CDR1 LNHDA and CDR2 SQIVND (reference sequence). There are 15 residues in the CDR3. The CDR3 is CASSRVAGANNEQFF. DNA for the CDR3: TGTGCCAGTAGTAGAGTAGCGGGGGCGAACAATGAGCAGTTCTTC. Filled out from reference TRBV19 and TRBJ2-1, the complete variable domain reads DGGITQSPKYLFRKEGQNVTLSCEQNLNHDAMYWYRQDPGQGLRLIYYSQIVNDFQKGDIAEGYSVSREKKESFPLTVTSAQKNPTAFYLCASSRVAGANNEQFFGPGTRLTVL.

The J gene is TRBJ2-3, the V gene TRBV6-5; D is ambiguous. Trimming stripped 4 bases from V and 4 bases from J, with 9 bases between. Germline CDR1 MNHEY, CDR2 SVGAGI. The CDR3 extends over 13 amino acids. The CDR3 is CASSSGPADTQYF. For the CDR3, the DNA is TGTGCCAGCAGTTCCGGACCTGCAGATACGCAGTATTTT.

The chain links TRBV11-2 to TRBJ2-1, with a tentative D call TRBD2 (6 bases). CDR1 is SGHAT, CDR2 FQNNGV, per germline. The V gene lost 5 bases and the J gene lost 1 base, with 15 bases spanning the gap. The CDR3 is 16 amino acids. The CDR3 region has the DNA TGTGCCAGCAGCCCGCGGGGAGTAGAATCCTACAATGAGCAGTTCTTC. This translates into CASSPRGVESYNEQFF.

This sequence joins TRBV9 and TRBJ2-1; D is undetermined. V lost 2 bases to trimming and J lost 2 bases, with 14 bases between them. Germline lookup yields CDR1 SGDLS and CDR2 YYNGEE. The CDR3 has 16 residues. The CDR3 sequence is CASSVDGSIAYNEQFF. CDR3 coding DNA: TGTGCCAGCAGCGTCGACGGCTCAATCGCCTACAATGAGCAGTTCTTC.

The gene calls are TRBV6-5 and TRBJ1-1; possible D gene TRBD1, 5 bases. V was shortened by 2 bases and J by 1 base, with 8 bases between the two germline ends. The CDR3 is 14 amino acids. CDR1 MNHEY and CDR2 SVGAGI come from the germline V gene. This CDR3 reads CASSYGAPNTEAFF. The CDR3, as DNA: TGTGCCAGCAGTTACGGGGCGCCGAACACTGAAGCTTTCTTT.

CDR3 region: CASSQSGEQFF. In DNA, the CDR3 is TGTGCCAGCAGTCAGAGTGGCGAGCAGTTCTTC. The chain recombines TRBV6-2 or TRBV6-3 with TRBJ2-1, with D uncertain. Germline V lookup: CDR1 MNHEY, CDR2 SVGEGT. This CDR3 spans 11 amino acids. V was shortened by 5 bases and J by 10 bases, with 9 bases between the two germline ends.

The chain links TRBV12-3 or TRBV12-4 to TRBJ2-1, with D unresolved. This CDR3 contains 11 residues. V was trimmed by 2 bases and J by 12 bases, leaving 8 bases between them. The CDR3 DNA reads as TGTGCCAGCAGTTTATCAGGCTGGCAGTTCTTC. Translating it yields CASSLSGWQFF.

V usage is TRBV5-1 and J usage is TRBJ2-5; TRBD1 is a possible D gene (5 bases). CDR1 is SGHRS and CDR2 is YFSETQ in the germline V gene. Trimming shortened V by 0 bases and J by 0 bases, and 15 bases separated the two germline ends. The CDR3 sequence is 17 residues long. CDR3 in DNA: TGCGCCAGCAGCTTGGGGGGCAGTTTAGATTACCAAGAGACCCAGTACTTC. It yields the protein CASSLGGSLDYQETQYF.

This clone was observed a few times. V usage is TRBV7-2 and J usage is TRBJ1-3; TRBD1 agrees at 7 bases. The germline CDR1 and CDR2 sequences are SGHTA and FQGNSA. With V trimmed by 1 base and J by 4 bases, 7 bases remained unmatched. CDR3 length: 16 residues. CDR3 protein: CASSLGGSGQGNTIYF. The CDR3 region has the DNA TGTGCCAGCAGCTTAGGAGGCTCGGGACAGGGAAACACCATATATTTT.

This rearrangement joins TRBV14 to TRBJ2-4, with TRBD1 matching 7 bases. The CDR3 runs 16 residues. Germline-derived CDR1 and CDR2 are SGHDN and FVKESK. Losses at the gene ends were 1 base for V and 5 bases for J; bases not matched to a gene: 8. The CDR3 DNA is TGTGCCAGCAGCCAAGGGGTGGCAGGGGGTCAAAACATTCAGTACTTC. Translation gives CASSQGVAGGQNIQYF.

A single count supports this clone. V is TRBV30 and J is TRBJ1-1, with D perhaps TRBD1 (6 bases). Per germline, CDR1 GTSNPN and CDR2 SVGIG (reference sequence). Trimming left V 5 bases short and J 0 bases short, with 13 bases between. This CDR3 comprises 14 residues. The CDR3 is CAWDTGQLNTEAFF. CDR3 coding DNA: TGTGCCTGGGATACCGGACAGTTGAACACTGAAGCTTTCTTT.